The next 19 T cell receptor beta chains were all read from a single sample in a study of human T cells and chemical hapten exposure. TCRdb re-derived calls from the 5' RACE reads in MiXCR, one entry per CDR3 protein. The sample consists of more than 140,000 distinct CDR3 sequences, over 3.5% of them appearing once. From whole blood left unfractionated, total RNA was extracted. These receptors all come from a female donor in good health.

This clonotype was found many times. This sequence joins TRBV2 and TRBJ2-1; D uncertain. The V gene lost 7 bases and the J gene lost 6 bases, with 10 bases spanning the gap. Germline values: CDR1 SNHLY, CDR2 FYNNEI. The CDR3 totals 12 residues. As DNA, the CDR3 is TGTGCCAGCAACTTTGCCTCCAATGAGCAGTTCTTC. Amino acids: CASNFASNEQFF.

This clonotype occurred a few times. An end of the junction does not agree with germline; a read error may underlie this. V gene TRBV6-2 or TRBV6-3 combines with J gene TRBJ2-1; TRBD2 aligns across 11 bases. This CDR3 has 20 amino acids. Germline loops: CDR1 MNHEY, CDR2 SVGEGT. The CDR3 DNA follows: TGTGCCAGCACTTACTCAGGCCCACTAGCGGGGGACCCATTATACAATGAGCAGTTCTTC. As protein: CASTYSGPLAGDPLYNEQFF.

This clonotype was detected many times. This sequence joins TRBV19 and TRBJ1-2; 7 nucleotides agree with TRBD1. This CDR3 comprises 15 residues. CDR1 and CDR2 (germline): LNHDA, SQIVND (reference sequence). V was pared by 7 bases and J by 0 bases, with 8 bases of the junction left unmatched. The CDR3 region has the DNA TGTGCCAGTAAACCAACGACAGGGTCTAACTATGGCTACACCTTC. It codes for CASKPTTGSNYGYTF.

Many counts were recorded for this clonotype. The CDR3 nucleotides are TGTGCCAGCAGCTCAATTTCCGGGACCTTGAGCGATGAGCAGTTCTTC. Translating gives CASSSISGTLSDEQFF. This chain joins TRBV7-9 and TRBJ2-1; D may be TRBD1 or TRBD2 (5 bases each). Trimming took off 4 bases at V and 8 bases at J, with 21 bases between the two ends. The CDR3 loop spans 16 amino acids. Germline V gene data show CDR1 as SEHNR and CDR2 as FQNEAQ (reference sequence).

In its sample, this clonotype was seen a few times. The chain recombines TRBV20-1 with TRBJ2-3, with D possibly TRBD2 on 6 matching bases. The V and J ends lost 4 bases and 1 base respectively, with 21 bases between them. Germline V CDR1 and CDR2: DFQATT, SNEGSKA (reference sequence). The CDR3 has 17 amino acids. CDR3 protein: CSAIGESDYRCTDTQYF. For the CDR3, the DNA is TGCAGTGCTATTGGGGAATCGGACTATCGGTGCACAGATACGCAGTATTTT.

This clonotype appeared many times. The chain uses TRBV7-9 and TRBJ1-1, with D perhaps TRBD1 (5 bases). Trimming left V 5 bases short and J 11 bases short, with 18 bases between. This CDR3 region has 13 residues. Germline V gene lookup returns CDR1 SEHNR and CDR2 FQNEAQ (reference sequence). In DNA form, the CDR3 reads TGTGCCAGCAGCCCGTTGGCTGCAGGGAAGGCTTTCTTT. The encoded protein is CASSPLAAGKAFF.

This clonotype appeared a few times. The chain combines TRBV28 with TRBJ2-3; D gene ambiguous. Germline V gene lookup returns CDR1 MDHEN and CDR2 SYDVKM. Trimming took 8 bases from V and 5 from J, leaving 11 bases between them. This CDR3 region has 12 residues. CDR3 sequence: CASGVGEDTQYF. As DNA, the CDR3 is TGTGCCAGCGGGGTGGGTGAAGATACGCAGTATTTT.

This clonotype was seen repeatedly, ten times or more. V is TRBV7-2 and J is TRBJ1-4; D unresolved. This CDR3 is built from 14 residues. Germline CDR1 is SGHTA and CDR2 is FQGNSA. Trimming stripped 5 bases from V and 5 bases from J, with 12 bases between. The CDR3 DNA reads TGTGCCAGCAGCCAAGGAGGACGGAATGAAAAACTGTTTTTT. Protein product: CASSQGGRNEKLFF.

The chain employs TRBV20-1 and TRBJ1-2; D call uncertain. The V gene's germline CDR1 is DFQATT and CDR2 SNEGSKA (reference sequence). The CDR3 has 15 amino acids. Trimming shortened V by 0 bases and J by 4 bases, and 15 bases separated the two germline ends. The CDR3 region is CSARDEVRDFYGYTF. The DNA for the CDR3 is TGCAGTGCTAGAGATGAAGTACGGGATTTCTATGGCTACACCTTC.

This clonotype was recorded many times. This chain connects TRBV15 to TRBJ1-1; TRBD1 is a possible D gene (5 bases). The CDR3 extends over 16 amino acids. V gave up 5 bases and J gave up 3 bases, with 19 bases separating them. Germline V gene lookup returns CDR1 LNHNV and CDR2 YYDKDF (reference sequence). The DNA of the CDR3 is TGTGCCACCAGCGGGCCAGGGAACGGTTTAGACACTGAAGCTTTCTTT. Translated, it gives CATSGPGNGLDTEAFF.

This chain uses TRBV12-3 or TRBV12-4 with TRBJ1-2; tentatively, D is TRBD1 (6 bases). There are 15 residues in the CDR3. The ends were cut back, 4 bases at V and 6 bases at J, with 18 bases in the middle. CDR3 sequence (DNA): TGTGCCAGCAGTTCCACGGGGGCGTTGGACGATGGCTACACCTTC. This codes for CASSSTGALDDGYTF.

This clonotype was recorded at least ten times. The genes are TRBV20-1 and TRBJ2-3; the match to TRBD2 covers 10 bases. The CDR3 has 16 residues. Germline assignment: CDR1 DFQATT and CDR2 SNEGSKA (reference sequence). V trimming: 5 bases; J trimming: 2 bases; junction bases outside the gene matches: 10. The CDR3 sequence: CSAVRPLAGDTDTQYF. In nucleotides, the CDR3 is TGCAGTGCTGTCCGCCCTCTAGCGGGGGACACAGATACGCAGTATTTT.

Many counts were recorded for this clonotype. V gene TRBV20-1 combines with J gene TRBJ2-1; possibly TRBD1 for D (5 bases). The V gene's germline CDR1 is DFQATT and CDR2 SNEGSKA (reference sequence). V lost 0 bases to trimming and J lost 2 bases, with 8 bases between them. The CDR3 has 14 residues. This CDR3 reads CSARDGATYNEQFF. DNA for the CDR3: TGCAGTGCTAGAGATGGGGCGACCTACAATGAGCAGTTCTTC.

There are a few counts of this clonotype. This rearrangement joins TRBV12-3 or TRBV12-4 to TRBJ1-1; 8 nucleotides line up with TRBD1. The CDR3 extends over 14 amino acids. V trimming: 6 bases; J trimming: 8 bases; junction bases outside the gene matches: 11. The CDR3 DNA reads as TGTGCCAGCAGAAGGACAGGGCGTTACCCCGAAGCTTTCTTT. This codes for CASRRTGRYPEAFF.

This clonotype came up many times. The gene calls are TRBV7-2 and TRBJ2-3; TRBD2 might be the D (6 bases). Germline CDR1 reads SGHTA; CDR2 reads FQGNSA. The CDR3 covers 15 residues. V gave up 2 bases and J gave up 5 bases, with 14 bases separating them. The CDR3: CASSLRDWSIDTQYF. In DNA form, the CDR3 reads TGTGCCAGCAGCTTACGGGACTGGTCTATAGATACGCAGTATTTT.

This clonotype was picked up many times. V is TRBV6-2 or TRBV6-3 and J is TRBJ2-6; 9 bases are shared with TRBD1. Germline V lookup: CDR1 MNHEY, CDR2 SVGEGT. With 5 bases clipped from V and 0 bases from J, the junction kept 8 bases outside the gene matches. There are 18 residues in the CDR3. For the CDR3, the DNA is TGTGCCAGCAGTGGATACAGGGGGCCAAGCTCTGGGGCCAACGTCCTGACTTTC. It is translated as CASSGYRGPSSGANVLTF.

This clonotype was recorded at least ten times. Here the CDR3 DNA reads TGCAGTGCTAGTAGGTATTCTAGCTCCTACAATGAGCAGTTCTTC. It specifies CSASRYSSSYNEQFF. The rearrangement uses TRBV20-1 and TRBJ2-1; D is undetermined. There are 15 residues in the CDR3. Germline loops: CDR1 DFQATT, CDR2 SNEGSKA (reference sequence). Trimming removed 3 bases from V and 0 bases from J, with 12 bases in between.

In its sample, this clonotype was seen a few times. This sequence joins TRBV30 and TRBJ1-3; D not certain. Trimming pared 0 bases from V and 0 bases from J, leaving 6 bases between. Germline loops: CDR1 GTSNPN, CDR2 SVGIG (reference sequence). This CDR3 spans 14 amino acids. The CDR3 region has the DNA TGTGCCTGGAGTGTAAGCCTCTCTGGAAACACCATATATTTT. As protein: CAWSVSLSGNTIYF.

The J gene is TRBJ2-7, the V gene TRBV3-1, with TRBD2 as a possible D gene (6 bases). CDR3 length equals 15 residues. V was clipped by 4 bases and J by 0 bases, with 13 bases between them. The germline V gene has CDR1 LGHDT and CDR2 YNNKEL (reference sequence). The CDR3 spells CASSPSSGNSYEQYF. DNA of the CDR3: TGTGCCAGCAGCCCTAGTAGCGGCAACTCCTACGAGCAGTACTTC.